The sequence of this T cell receptor beta chain was determined in a study of T-cell memory formation after mild COVID-19. The wider study: The two donors had largely donor-specific TCR clusters.

Germline CDR1 is KGHSH and CDR2 is LQKENI. V lost 1 base and J 5 bases, leaving 9 bases between the germline ends. This CDR3 contains 14 residues. TCR alpha and TCR beta cDNA libraries carrying sample barcodes and UMIs were produced by 5'RACE using constant-segment primers. MiXCR was run by TCRdb on the 5' RACE reads, yielding one entry per CDR3 protein. Counted here are fewer than 40,000 distinct CDR3 sequences, roughly 7.2% occurring once; the ten biggest clones make up approximately 28%. Of note for this clonotype: The antigen is not known.

Whole-study findings and limits: Specificity for SARS-CoV-2 was not confirmed among the second-wave clones peaking on day 37. There was a balanced CD4/CD8 profile in clones contracting day 15 to 85, and later expanders leaned CD4+.

Material for sequencing was PBMCs or a T cell subset sorted from them (not recorded which). The receptor was derived from a man younger than 35 who had mild COVID-19 (a few samples of this study predate the infection). Cell type and time point are not known. The genes are TRBV18 and TRBJ1-5, with D maybe TRBD1 (5 bases). In nucleotides, the CDR3 is TGTGCCAGCTCACCACGGGACGGCTATCAGCCCCAGCATTTT. This translates into CASSPRDGYQPQHF.